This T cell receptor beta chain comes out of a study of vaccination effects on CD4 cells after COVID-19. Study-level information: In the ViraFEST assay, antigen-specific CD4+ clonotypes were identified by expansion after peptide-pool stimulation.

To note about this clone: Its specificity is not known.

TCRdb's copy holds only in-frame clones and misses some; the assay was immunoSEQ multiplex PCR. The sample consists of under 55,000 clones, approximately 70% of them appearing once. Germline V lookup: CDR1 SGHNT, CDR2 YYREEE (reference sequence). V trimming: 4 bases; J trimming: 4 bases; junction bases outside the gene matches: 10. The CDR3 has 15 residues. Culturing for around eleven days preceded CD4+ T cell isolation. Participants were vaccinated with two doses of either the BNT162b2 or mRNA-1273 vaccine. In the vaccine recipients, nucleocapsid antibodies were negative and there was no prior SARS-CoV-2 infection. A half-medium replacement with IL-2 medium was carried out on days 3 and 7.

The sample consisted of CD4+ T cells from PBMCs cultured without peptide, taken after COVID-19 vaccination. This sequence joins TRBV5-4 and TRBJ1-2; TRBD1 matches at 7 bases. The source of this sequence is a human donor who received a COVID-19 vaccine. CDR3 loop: CASSQGDSIFYGYTF. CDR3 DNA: TGTGCCAGCAGCCAAGGGGACAGTATTTTCTATGGCTACACCTTC.